This TCR beta chain was recorded in a study of cytomegalovirus exposure and HLA in healthy donors. At the level of the study: Earlier, fewer than 140 million unique TCR beta sequences were recovered from 170 million or so T cells by an analysis. Findings and caveats of the study: Per a later analysis, HLA-associated TCR beta chains showed more clonal expansion than other, equally common TCR beta chains. A likely sequencing artifact accounted for one observed cluster of highly shared sequence variants.

V trimming: 5 bases; J trimming: 4 bases; junction bases outside the gene matches: 7. This CDR3 is built from 16 residues. The V gene's germline CDR1 is MDHEN and CDR2 SYDVKM. Each donor's status was that of a healthy bone marrow donor. The PCR contained 60 Vbeta and 13 Jbeta primers. Measured with immunoSEQ multiplex PCR; TCRdb has only the in-frame clones, and not every one. The sample yields some 150,000 clones, 80% to 90% seen once. The table lists this clone with a few counts. Its antigen is unidentified. Sequencing was carried out using PBMCs. The clonotype was recovered from a woman aged 18-29 years in good health and CMV-seronegative. The rearrangement links TRBV28 to TRBJ2-2, with 10 nucleotides matching TRBD1. CDR3 region: CASSPSDRGFTGELFF. The CDR3 DNA reads as TGTGCCAGCAGTCCCTCGGACAGGGGGTTCACCGGGGAGCTGTTTTTT. The entire variable domain, with the rest obtained from reference TRBV28 and TRBJ2-2, is as follows: DVKVTQSSRYLVKRTGEKVFLECVQDMDHENMFWYRQDPGLGLRLIYFSYDVKMKEKGDIPEGYSVSREKKERFSLILESASTNQTSMYLCASSPSDRGFTGELFFGEGSRLTVL.